This TCR beta chain was retrieved from a study of memory CD4+ T cells and cytomegalovirus serostatus. General study points: Each of approximately 69 CMV-associated TCRbeta sequences occurred in one to five individuals.

Comment on this clone: Antigen unknown.

Generated by immunoSEQ multiplex PCR, the TCRdb table keeps only in-frame clones and is missing some. The sample lists some 66,000 clones, approximately 80% occurring once. The sort gate was single viable CD3+CD4+CD8-CD45RO+ cells for memory CD4+ T cells. After thawing, CD4+ T cells were positively selected. The sequenced material came from memory CD4+ T cells from blood. The sequence was collected from an adult in good health and CMV-seropositive.

This chain's CDR3 is CASSERQGYEQYF. CDR3 bases: TGTGCCAGCAGTGAACGACAGGGGTACGAGCAGTACTTC. The rearrangement uses TRBV27 and TRBJ2-7; 8 positions agree with TRBD1. This CDR3 contains 13 residues. The germline V gene has CDR1 MNHEY and CDR2 SMNVEV (reference sequence). V lost 5 bases to trimming and J lost 4 bases; unmatched junction nucleotides: 4.